These 9 T cell receptor beta chains were sequenced from one sample in a study of blood T cell repertoires in COVID-19. Using immunoSEQ multiplex PCR, the repertoire was profiled, and TCRdb retains in-frame clones only, with some absent. Of over 200,000 clones in the sample, roughly 90% are singletons; the top ten hold less than 3.5%. Sequenced input: peripheral blood. The receptor source for this set is a woman in her sixties with acute or convalescent COVID-19.

V is TRBV4-2 and J is TRBJ2-4; 14 positions agree with TRBD2. The CDR3 totals 16 residues. Trimming removed 4 bases from V and 5 bases from J; junction bases left unmatched: 4. The germline CDR1 and CDR2 sequences are LGHNA and YNFKEQ. CDR3 DNA: TGTGCCAGCAGCCTGGGACTAGCGGGGGCCCAAAACATTCAGTACTTC. It yields the protein CASSLGLAGAQNIQYF.

The genes are TRBV18 and TRBJ2-1, with D unresolved. The V and J ends lost 6 bases and 5 bases respectively, with 5 bases between them. The CDR3 contains 11 residues. Germline V CDR1 and CDR2: KGHSH, LQKENI. CDR3 in amino acids: CASSADNEQFF. The CDR3 DNA is TGTGCCAGCTCGGCTGACAATGAGCAGTTCTTC.

This chain connects TRBV9 to TRBJ1-4, with 8 bases identical to TRBD1. The CDR3 has 15 residues. Germline V lookup: CDR1 SGDLS, CDR2 YYNGEE. Trimming cost V 2 bases and J 6 bases; bases outside gene matches: 6. DNA of the CDR3: TGTGCCAGCAGCGTCAGTACAGGGGGGGATGAAAAACTGTTTTTT. Translating it yields CASSVSTGGDEKLFF.

The rearrangement links TRBV28 to TRBJ1-5; 12 nucleotides align to TRBD1. The CDR3 is 16 amino acids. V lost 8 bases to trimming and J lost 1 base; unmatched junction nucleotides: 6. The germline CDR1 and CDR2 sequences are MDHEN and SYDVKM. CDR3 coding DNA: TGTGCCAGCGGGGGACAGGGGGCGCGGAGCAATCAGCCCCAGCATTTT. It is translated as CASGGQGARSNQPQHF.

This clone was seen a few times. The rearrangement uses TRBV19 and TRBJ1-5; D call uncertain. The CDR3 has 15 amino acids. CDR1 and CDR2 (germline): LNHDA, SQIVND (reference sequence). V was trimmed by 5 bases and J by 2 bases, leaving 13 bases between them. The CDR3 loop is CASSPREGGNQPQHF. The CDR3, as DNA: TGTGCCAGTAGTCCTCGGGAGGGAGGCAATCAGCCCCAGCATTTT.

V is TRBV2 and J is TRBJ1-3; D gene uncertain. The germline CDR1 and CDR2 sequences are SNHLY and FYNNEI. Deletions cut 5 bases from V and 3 bases from J, with 2 bases between. This CDR3 has 11 residues. In nucleotides, the CDR3 is TGTGCCAGCAGTCGTGGAAACACCATATATTTT. It codes for CASSRGNTIYF.

The rearrangement links TRBV21-1 to TRBJ1-6; the listed D gene, TRBD1, was not tested against the DNA. TRBV21-1 corresponds to a pseudogene. The CDR3 contains 15 residues. CDR3 DNA: TGTGCCAGCAGCATCCCGGGACAGTATAATTCACCCCTCCACTTT. It is translated as CASSIPGQYNSPLHF.

The chain uses TRBV6-5 and TRBJ2-5, with 8 bases lining up with TRBD1. Germline lookup yields CDR1 MNHEY and CDR2 SVGAGI. The V gene end was trimmed by 8 bases and the J gene end by 4 bases; junction bases not matched to a gene: 12. The CDR3 loop spans 15 amino acids. The CDR3 reads CASRGTGKRGETQYF. As DNA, the CDR3 is TGTGCCAGCCGGGGGACAGGAAAGAGGGGAGAGACCCAGTACTTC.

CDR3 in amino acids: CASSLVEPSPSASSGRDYYEQYF. CDR3 coding DNA: TGTGCCAGCAGTTTAGTCGAGCCTTCGCCCTCGGCAAGTAGTGGCAGGGACTACTACGAGCAGTACTTC. The chain combines TRBV27 with TRBJ2-7; 7 positions agree with TRBD2. This CDR3 has 23 residues. Germline V lookup: CDR1 MNHEY, CDR2 SMNVEV (reference sequence). V gave up 2 bases and J gave up 3 bases; unmatched junction bases: 31.